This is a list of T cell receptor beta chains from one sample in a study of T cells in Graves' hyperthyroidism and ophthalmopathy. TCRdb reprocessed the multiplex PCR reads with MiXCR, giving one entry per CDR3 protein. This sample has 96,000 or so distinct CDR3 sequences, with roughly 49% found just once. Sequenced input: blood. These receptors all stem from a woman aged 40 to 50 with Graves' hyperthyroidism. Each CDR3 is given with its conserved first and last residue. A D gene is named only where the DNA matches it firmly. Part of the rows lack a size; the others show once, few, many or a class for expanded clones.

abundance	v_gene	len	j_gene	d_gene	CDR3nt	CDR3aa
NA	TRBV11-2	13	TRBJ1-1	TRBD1	TGTGCCAGCAGCTTAGCCCGGGACAGGGTGGCTTTCTTT	CASSLARDRVAFF
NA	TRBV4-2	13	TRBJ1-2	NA	TGTGCCAGCAGCCCCCGGGATGTCTATGGCTACACCTTC	CASSPRDVYGYTF
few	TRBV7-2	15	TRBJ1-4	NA	TGTGCCAGCAGCCAAGACCAGGGGCTGAATGAAAAACTGTTTTTT	CASSQDQGLNEKLFF
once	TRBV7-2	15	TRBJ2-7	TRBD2	TGTGCCAGCAGCCGTACTAGCGGGGTGGCCTACGAGCAGTACTTC	CASSRTSGVAYEQYF
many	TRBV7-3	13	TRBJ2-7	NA	TGTGCCAGCAGCTTAACTGGGTTCCACGAGCAGTACTTC	CASSLTGFHEQYF
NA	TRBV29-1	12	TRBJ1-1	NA	TGCAGCGCCTTCGGGGGGAACACTGAAGCTTTCTTT	CSAFGGNTEAFF
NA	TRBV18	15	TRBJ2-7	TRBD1	TGTGCCAGCTCAAGCCGGACAGGGAGCCCCTACGAGCAGTACTTC	CASSSRTGSPYEQYF
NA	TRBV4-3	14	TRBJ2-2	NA	TGCGCCAGCAGCCAAGCTGGGGACACCGGGGAGCTGTTTTTT	CASSQAGDTGELFF
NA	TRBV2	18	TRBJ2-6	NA	TGTGCCAGCAGCGGGCTCCTAGCGATACGCTCTGGGGCCAACGTCCTGACTTTC	CASSGLLAIRSGANVLTF
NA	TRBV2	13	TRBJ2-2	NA	TGTGCCAGCAGTGCCGGGAACACCGGGGAGCTGTTTTTT	CASSAGNTGELFF
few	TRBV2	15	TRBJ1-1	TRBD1	TGTGCCAGTAGACAGGGCGCAGGGACGAACACTGAAGCTTTCTTT	CASRQGAGTNTEAFF
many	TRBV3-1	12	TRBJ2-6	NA	TGTGCTTCAGCGACTGGGGCCAACGTCCTGACTTTC	CASATGANVLTF
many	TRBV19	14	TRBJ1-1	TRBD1	TGTGCCAGTAGTAGGGGGGGACAGTTCACTGAAGCTTTCTTT	CASSRGGQFTEAFF
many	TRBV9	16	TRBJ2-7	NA	TGTGCCAGCAGCGTGGGACCGGGACTGAAATCCTACGAGCAGTACTTC	CASSVGPGLKSYEQYF
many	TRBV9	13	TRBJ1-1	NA	TGTGCCAGCAGCGTGGGGGGGACGCCTGAAGCTTTCTTT	CASSVGGTPEAFF
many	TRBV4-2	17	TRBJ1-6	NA	TGTGCCAGCAGCCAAGATCCCCGCGGGGGCTATAATTCACCCCTCCACTTT	CASSQDPRGGYNSPLHF
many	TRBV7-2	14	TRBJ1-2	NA	TGTGCCAGCAGCTTAGCCCGGGACGCCTATGGCTACACCTTC	CASSLARDAYGYTF
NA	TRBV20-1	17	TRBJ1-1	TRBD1	TGCAGTGCTATCCCCGGAAGCGGGAGGGGGCTAAGTGGTGAAGCTTTCTTT	CSAIPGSGRGLSGEAFF
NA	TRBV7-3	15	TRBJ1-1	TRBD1	TGTGCCAGCAGTTCCGGACAGGGATCCAACACTGAAGCTTTCTTT	CASSSGQGSNTEAFF